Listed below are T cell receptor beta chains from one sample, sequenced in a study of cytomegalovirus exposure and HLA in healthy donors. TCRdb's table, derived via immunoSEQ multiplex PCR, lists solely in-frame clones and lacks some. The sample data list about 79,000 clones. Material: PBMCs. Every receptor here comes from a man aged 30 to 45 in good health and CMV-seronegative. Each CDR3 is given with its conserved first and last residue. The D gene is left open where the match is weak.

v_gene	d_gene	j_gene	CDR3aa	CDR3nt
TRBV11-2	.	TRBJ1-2	CASSLGPGLTGYGYTF	TGTGCCAGCAGCTTAGGACCAGGGCTAACAGGCTATGGCTACACCTTC
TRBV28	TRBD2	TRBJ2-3	CASSFSAGATDTQYF	TGTGCCAGCAGTTTTTCAGCGGGGGCCACAGATACGCAGTATTTT
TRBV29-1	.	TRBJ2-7	CSVEDPEQYEQYF	TGCAGCGTTGAAGATCCGGAACAGTACGAGCAGTACTTC
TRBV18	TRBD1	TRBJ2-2	CASSPRQGDTGELFF	TGTGCCAGCTCACCAAGACAGGGGGACACCGGGGAGCTGTTTTTT
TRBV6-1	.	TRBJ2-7	CATSDSPGYEQYF	TGTGCCACCTCGGACAGCCCCGGCTACGAGCAGTACTTC
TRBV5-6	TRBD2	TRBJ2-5	CASSLRSGRAGLETQYF	TGTGCCAGCAGCTTGAGGAGCGGGAGGGCCGGGTTGGAGACCCAGTACTTC
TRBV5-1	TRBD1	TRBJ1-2	CASSFFSGGRNYGYTF	TGCGCCAGCAGCTTTTTTTCAGGGGGCCGAAACTATGGCTACACCTTC
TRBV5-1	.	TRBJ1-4	CASSRTANNEKLFF	TGCGCCAGCAGTCGGACAGCGAATAATGAAAAACTGTTTTTT
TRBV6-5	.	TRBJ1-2	CASSTTGYYGYTF	TGTGCCAGCAGTACTACAGGCTACTATGGCTACACCTTC
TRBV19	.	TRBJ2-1	CASSQGWGDEQFF	TGTGCCAGTAGTCAGGGCTGGGGGGATGAGCAGTTCTTC
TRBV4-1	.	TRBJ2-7	CASSLGQRTYEQYF	TGCGCCAGCAGCCTCGGACAGAGAACCTACGAGCAGTACTTC
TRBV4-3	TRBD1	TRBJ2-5	CASSLGTGDQETQYF	TGCGCCAGCAGCCTCGGGACAGGGGATCAAGAGACCCAGTACTTC
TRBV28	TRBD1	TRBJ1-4	CASSLWGQATNEKLFF	TGTGCCAGCAGTTTATGGGGACAGGCAACTAATGAAAAACTGTTTTTT
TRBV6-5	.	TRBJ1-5	CASSPTSGNQPQHF	TGTGCCAGCAGCCCGACGAGCGGCAATCAGCCCCAGCATTTT
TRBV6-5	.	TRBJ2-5	CASSYRGETQYF	TGTGCCAGCAGTTACAGGGGAGAGACCCAGTACTTC
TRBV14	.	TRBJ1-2	CASSHRGRTWSGYTF	TGTGCCAGCAGCCACCGAGGACGGACATGGTCTGGCTACACCTTC
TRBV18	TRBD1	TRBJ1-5	CASSTGTGGNQPQHF	TGTGCCAGCTCTACCGGGACAGGGGGCAATCAGCCCCAGCATTTT
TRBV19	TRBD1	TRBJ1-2	CASSFTGGGGYTF	TGTGCCAGTAGCTTCACAGGGGGAGGAGGCTACACCTTC